This T cell receptor beta chain is from a study of post-analysis software for immune sequencing data. Study in general: The study covered relapsing-remitting, secondary progressive and progressive-relapsing courses of multiple sclerosis.

Study-level findings and limits: Controls' normalized Chao1 diversity significantly exceeded that of multiple sclerosis patients. A handful of TRBV segments occurring more often in patients than controls included TRBV5-6, TRBV5-1 and TRBV20-1.

Per the germline V gene, CDR1 is SGHDN and CDR2 is FVKESK. The CDR3 runs to 16 residues. V was pared by 4 bases and J by 7 bases, with 6 bases of the junction left unmatched. With regard to this clonotype: The antigen is not known.

Built from TCR beta cDNA, the libraries had unique molecular identifiers in them. TCRdb independently ran MiXCR on the PCR reads; one entry per CDR3 protein. The data contain about 810,000 distinct CDR3 sequences, around 50% of them singletons. The J gene is TRBJ2-1, the V gene TRBV14; 14 positions agree with TRBD2. Sequenced: blood. This sequence was found in a girl aged 10-17 years with multiple sclerosis. Here the CDR3 reads CASSPGTSGSKNEQFF. The CDR3 DNA follows: TGTGCCAGCAGCCCCGGGACTAGCGGGAGTAAGAATGAGCAGTTCTTC.